This T cell receptor beta chain was obtained from a study of cytomegalovirus exposure and HLA in healthy donors. General study results and limits: A list of about 160 TCR beta chains associated with cytomegalovirus was given. Some public TCRs appeared in many individuals, while most sequences were rare. With later analysis, a missense DCLRE1C variant became linked to TCR beta V- and J-gene trimming.

With 60 Vbeta and 13 Jbeta primers, the PCR was carried out. Profiling relied on immunoSEQ multiplex PCR, and the TCRdb table lists in-frame clones only, not all of them. The data show 100,000 to 150,000 clones, around 80% seen once. Though probably carrying unrecorded immune exposures, donors were nominally healthy at sampling. Concerning this clone: Antigen unknown.

J was trimmed by 3 bases and V by 0 bases; bases with no gene match: 17. Germline CDR1 LGHNA, CDR2 YSLEER. The CDR3 length is 20 residues. Sequencing used PBMCs. The chain links TRBV4-3 to TRBJ2-1, with 7 bases matching TRBD2. This clonotype originated in a man between 25 and 39 years old in good health and CMV-seronegative. The CDR3 protein is CASSQDSSSWRELIYNEQFF. CDR3 bases: TGCGCCAGCAGCCAAGATTCGTCTTCATGGCGGGAGCTTATCTACAATGAGCAGTTCTTC.